This T cell receptor beta chain was identified during a study of T cell changes during pregnancy in multiple sclerosis. V lost 5 bases, J lost 5 bases, and 8 bases stayed unmatched. This CDR3 is built from 15 residues. CDR1 MGHRA and CDR2 YSYEKL come from the germline V gene. Sequenced by immunoSEQ multiplex PCR; TCRdb stores in-frame clones only, minus some. The repertoire holds around 78,000 clones, with around 91% as singletons. This sequence was found in a female donor in good health, enrolled as a control in a pregnancy study. The V gene is TRBV4-1, the J gene TRBJ2-1; 8 bases map to TRBD2. The sequencing used peripheral blood, collected in the third trimester of pregnancy. The DNA of the CDR3 is TGCGCCAGCAGCGCCCGCGCGGGGGGTCACAATGAGCAGTTCTTC. Protein product: CASSARAGGHNEQFF.